Given below is one T cell receptor (beta chain) in context. The antigen is not known. These data are taken from a study of T cell responses to AZD1222 COVID-19 vaccine. Study outcomes and limitations: The donors showed a predominance of white British ancestry and of females, with possible underestimation of clonal diversity.

CDR3 length: 15 amino acids. With 4 bases clipped from V and 4 bases from J, the junction kept 3 bases outside the gene matches. Per the germline V gene, CDR1 is MNHEY and CDR2 is SMNVEV (reference sequence). Some clones are missing from TCRdb's copy, which holds only in-frame ones; the method was immunoSEQ multiplex PCR. Here the sample spans 82,000 or so clones, roughly 90% being singletons. This clonotype was obtained from an adult in good health. The sequenced sample was peripheral blood, obtained on day 0 of AZD1222 vaccination. The V and J genes are TRBV27 and TRBJ2-3; 12 nucleotides match TRBD1. The CDR3 nucleotides read TGTGCCAGCAGTTCGGGACAGGGGGCGGCAGATACGCAGTATTTT. This translates into CASSSGQGAADTQYF.